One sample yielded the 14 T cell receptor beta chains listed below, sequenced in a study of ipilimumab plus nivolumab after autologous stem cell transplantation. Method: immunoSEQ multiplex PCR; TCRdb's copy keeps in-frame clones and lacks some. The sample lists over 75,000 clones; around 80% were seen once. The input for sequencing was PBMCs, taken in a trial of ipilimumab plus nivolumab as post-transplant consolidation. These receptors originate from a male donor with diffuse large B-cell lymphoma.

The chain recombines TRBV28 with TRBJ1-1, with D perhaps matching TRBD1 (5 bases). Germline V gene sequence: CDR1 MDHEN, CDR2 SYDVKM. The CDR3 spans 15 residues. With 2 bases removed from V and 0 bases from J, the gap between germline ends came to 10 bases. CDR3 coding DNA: TGTGCCAGCAGTTTACCGGGGGAGGTGAACACTGAAGCTTTCTTT. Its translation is CASSLPGEVNTEAFF.

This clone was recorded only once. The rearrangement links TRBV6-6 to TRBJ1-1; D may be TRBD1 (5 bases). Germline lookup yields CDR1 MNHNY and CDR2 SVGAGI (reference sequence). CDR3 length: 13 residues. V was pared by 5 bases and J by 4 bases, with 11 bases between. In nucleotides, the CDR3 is TGTGCCAGCAGTACCGGGGGGGTCACTGAAGCTTTCTTT. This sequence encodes CASSTGGVTEAFF.

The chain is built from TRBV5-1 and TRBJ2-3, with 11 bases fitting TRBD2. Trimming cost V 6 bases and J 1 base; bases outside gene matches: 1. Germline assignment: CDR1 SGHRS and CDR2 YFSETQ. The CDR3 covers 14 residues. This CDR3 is CASKGLAGTDTQYF. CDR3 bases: TGCGCCAGCAAGGGACTAGCGGGCACAGATACGCAGTATTTT.

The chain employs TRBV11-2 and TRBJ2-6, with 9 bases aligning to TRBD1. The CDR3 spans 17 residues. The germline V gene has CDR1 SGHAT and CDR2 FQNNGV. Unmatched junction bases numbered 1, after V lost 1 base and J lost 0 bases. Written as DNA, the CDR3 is TGTGCCAGCAGCTTAGGGGACAGGGCCTCTGGGGCCAACGTCCTGACTTTC. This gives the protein CASSLGDRASGANVLTF.

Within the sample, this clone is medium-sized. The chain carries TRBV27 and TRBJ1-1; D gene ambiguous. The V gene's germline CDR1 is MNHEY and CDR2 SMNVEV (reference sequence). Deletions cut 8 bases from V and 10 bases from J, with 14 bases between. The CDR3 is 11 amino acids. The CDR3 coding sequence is TGTGCCAGCTTCTCCGGGGTCGGAGCTTTCTTT. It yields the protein CASFSGVGAFF.

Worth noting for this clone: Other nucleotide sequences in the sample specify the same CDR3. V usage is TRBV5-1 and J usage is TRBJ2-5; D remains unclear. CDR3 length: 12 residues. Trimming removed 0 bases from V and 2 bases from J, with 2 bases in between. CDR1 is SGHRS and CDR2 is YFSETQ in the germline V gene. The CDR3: CASSLDQETQYF. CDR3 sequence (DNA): TGCGCCAGCAGCTTGGATCAAGAGACCCAGTACTTC.

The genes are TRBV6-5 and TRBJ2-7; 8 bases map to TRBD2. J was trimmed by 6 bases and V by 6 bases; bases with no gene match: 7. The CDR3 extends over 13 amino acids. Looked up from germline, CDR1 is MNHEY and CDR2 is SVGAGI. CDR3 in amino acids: CASSMGLVSEQYF. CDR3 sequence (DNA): TGTGCCAGCAGCATGGGACTAGTAAGCGAGCAGTACTTC.

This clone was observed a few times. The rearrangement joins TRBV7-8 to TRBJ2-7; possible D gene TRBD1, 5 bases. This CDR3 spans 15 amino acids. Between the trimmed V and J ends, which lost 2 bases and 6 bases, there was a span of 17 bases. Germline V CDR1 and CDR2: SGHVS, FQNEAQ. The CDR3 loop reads CASSLTSTGAREQYF. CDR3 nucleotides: TGTGCCAGCAGCTTAACGAGCACAGGAGCCCGCGAGCAGTACTTC.

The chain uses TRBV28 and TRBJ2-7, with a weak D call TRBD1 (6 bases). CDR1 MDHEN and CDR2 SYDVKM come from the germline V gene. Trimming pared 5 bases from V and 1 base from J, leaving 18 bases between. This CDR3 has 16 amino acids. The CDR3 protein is CASSTAGTSESYEQYF. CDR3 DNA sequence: TGTGCCAGCAGTACTGCCGGGACATCGGAATCCTACGAGCAGTACTTC.

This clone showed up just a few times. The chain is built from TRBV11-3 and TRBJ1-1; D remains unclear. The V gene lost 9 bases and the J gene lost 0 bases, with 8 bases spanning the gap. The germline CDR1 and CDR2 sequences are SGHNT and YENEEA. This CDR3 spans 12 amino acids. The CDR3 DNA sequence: TGTGCCAGAGGACGACTGAACACTGAAGCTTTCTTT. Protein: CARGRLNTEAFF.

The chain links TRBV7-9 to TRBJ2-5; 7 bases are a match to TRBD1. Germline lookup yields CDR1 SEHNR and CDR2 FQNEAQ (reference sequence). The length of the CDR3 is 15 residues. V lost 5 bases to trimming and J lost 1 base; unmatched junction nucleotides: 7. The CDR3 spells CASSARTGTQETQYF. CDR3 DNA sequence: TGTGCCAGCAGCGCCCGGACAGGAACCCAAGAGACCCAGTACTTC.

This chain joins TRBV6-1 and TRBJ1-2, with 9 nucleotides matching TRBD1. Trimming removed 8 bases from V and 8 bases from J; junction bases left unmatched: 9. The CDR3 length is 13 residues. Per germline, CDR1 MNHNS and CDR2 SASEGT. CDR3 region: CASGRTGAEGYTF. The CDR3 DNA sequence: TGTGCCAGCGGTAGGACAGGGGCGGAGGGCTACACCTTC.

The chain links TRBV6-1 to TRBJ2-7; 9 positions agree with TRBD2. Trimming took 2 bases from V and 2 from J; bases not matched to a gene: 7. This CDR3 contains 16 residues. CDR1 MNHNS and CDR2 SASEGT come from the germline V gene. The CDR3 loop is CASSEWASGATYEQYF. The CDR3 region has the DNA TGTGCCAGCAGTGAATGGGCTAGCGGGGCGACCTACGAGCAGTACTTC.

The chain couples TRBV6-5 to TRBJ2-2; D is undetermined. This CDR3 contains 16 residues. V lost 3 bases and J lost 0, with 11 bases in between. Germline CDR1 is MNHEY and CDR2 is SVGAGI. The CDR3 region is CASSYALLTNTGELFF. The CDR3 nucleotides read TGTGCCAGCAGTTATGCGCTATTAACGAACACCGGGGAGCTGTTTTTT.